This record covers a single TCR beta chain. The sample belongs to a study of blood T cell repertoires in COVID-19. In the study overall: From the United States, Italy and Spain came samples of acute and convalescent COVID-19. In each case, the material was cDNA or gDNA derived from T cells, B-cell-depleted T cells, or PBMCs.

Original methodology: Cell counts per sample came from amplifying reference gene primers. Produced via immunoSEQ multiplex PCR; TCRdb's table is partial and in-frame only. V and J calls plus clone size are reproduced from that table; the DNA served to infer D and trimming. The sample gives 55,000 to 70,000 clones, roughly 82% of which show up once; around a fifth is in the top ten. The germline V gene encodes CDR1 SQVTM and CDR2 ANQGSEA. The CDR3 spans 12 residues. The V and J ends lost 6 bases and 6 bases respectively, with 15 bases between them. This clonotype was obtained from an older woman with acute or convalescent COVID-19. The rearrangement uses TRBV29-1 and TRBJ2-7, with D perhaps matching TRBD2 (7 bases). Material for sequencing was peripheral blood. CDR3 in amino acids: CSVKRGGAEQYF. CDR3 nucleotide sequence: TGCAGCGTCAAGAGGGGGGGAGCCGAGCAGTACTTC.